Listed here is a single T cell receptor (beta chain). Its target is not known. It was with unique molecular identifiers that the TCRbeta library was prepared. TCRdb reprocessed the PCR reads with MiXCR, giving one entry per CDR3 protein. The data show approximately 630,000 distinct CDR3 sequences, about 12% seen once. This CDR3 is 15 amino acids long. The V end was cut by 2 bases, the J end by 3 bases, with 13 bases between. In germline, CDR1 is SEHNR, CDR2 FQNEAQ (reference sequence). The data stem from a study of T-cell reconstitution after alpha-beta-depleted transplantation in children. Study-wide results and limits: T-cell counts and diversity were attributed mostly to newly produced T cells one year after transplant.

The receptor was isolated from a girl aged 2 to 10 with congenital amegakaryocytic thrombocytopenia, due to receive a stem cell transplant. Material: PBMCs, obtained before TCRalphabeta/CD19-depleted stem cell transplant. This chain links TRBV7-9 with TRBJ2-5; D is perhaps TRBD2 (5 bases). The CDR3 region has the DNA TGTGCCAGCAGCTTACGAGCGGTATCCGAAGAGACCCAGTACTTC. Encoded protein: CASSLRAVSEETQYF.